The 16 T cell receptor beta chains in this list originate from one sample, sequenced in a study of blood T cell repertoires in COVID-19. Sequencing was performed with immunoSEQ multiplex PCR; in TCRdb, only in-frame clones are kept and a portion is missing. Of 210,000 or so clones listed, roughly 87% were seen once; the top ten hold less than 15%. Sequenced sample: peripheral blood. The receptors originated from a woman under 30 who had recovered from COVID-19.

The chain has TRBV30 and TRBJ2-7; 7 nucleotides line up with TRBD1. Germline V gives CDR1 GTSNPN, CDR2 SVGIG (reference sequence). The CDR3 is 15 amino acids. V shed 3 bases and J 2 bases; nucleotides not matched to a gene: 10. The CDR3 coding sequence is TGTGCCTGGAGGGGTGGGACAGCAACTACCTACGAGCAGTACTTC. Translation: CAWRGGTATTYEQYF.

The count of this clone is one. DNA for the CDR3: TGTGCCAGCAGCGAAGCCCCCGGGACAGGGGATAAGTTCTTC. As protein: CASSEAPGTGDKFF. The chain uses TRBV7-2 and TRBJ2-1, with TRBD1 matching over 10 bases. CDR1 SGHTA and CDR2 FQGNSA come from the germline V gene. CDR3 length equals 14 residues. Trimming cost V 5 bases and J 14 bases; bases outside gene matches: 12. Looking up the rest from reference TRBV7-2 and TRBJ2-1 gives the full variable domain: GAGVSQSPSNKVTEKGKDVELRCDPISGHTALYWYRQSLGQGLEFLIYFQGNSAPDKSGLPSDRFSAERTGGSVSTLTIQRTQQEDSAVYLCASSEAPGTGDKFFGPGTRLTVL.

The rearrangement uses TRBV7-9 and TRBJ2-2; 11 bases match TRBD2. The germline V gene encodes CDR1 SEHNR and CDR2 FQNEAQ (reference sequence). The V and J ends lost 3 bases and 3 bases, in that order; junction bases with no gene match: 6. The CDR3 has 17 residues. CDR3 bases: TGTGCCAGCAGCTTTTTACTAGCGGGAGATCACACCGGGGAGCTGTTTTTT. Encoded protein: CASSFLLAGDHTGELFF.

The chain uses TRBV19 and TRBJ2-7; possible D gene TRBD1, 6 bases. The V end was cut by 3 bases, the J end by 5 bases, with 17 bases between. The CDR3 covers 15 residues. Germline V gene sequence: CDR1 LNHDA, CDR2 SQIVND (reference sequence). DNA for the CDR3: TGTGCCAGTAGTATCGCTTCAACAGGGAAGCACGAGCAGTACTTC. Protein sequence: CASSIASTGKHEQYF. Using reference TRBV19 and TRBJ2-7 for the parts outside the CDR3, the full variable domain is DGGITQSPKYLFRKEGQNVTLSCEQNLNHDAMYWYRQDPGQGLRLIYYSQIVNDFQKGDIAEGYSVSREKKESFPLTVTSAQKNPTAFYLCASSIASTGKHEQYFGPGTRLTVT.

The rearrangement links TRBV30 to TRBJ1-1, with unresolved D. Deletions cut 0 bases from V and 2 bases from J, with 25 bases between. The CDR3 length is 19 residues. Germline V lookup: CDR1 GTSNPN, CDR2 SVGIG (reference sequence). In DNA, the CDR3 is TGTGCCTGGAGTGTGGCCTCCTACGGAGCCCTTCTAGTCAACACTGAAGCTTTCTTT. Its protein product is CAWSVASYGALLVNTEAFF.

The V and J genes are TRBV4-2 and TRBJ2-3, with 9 positions matching TRBD2. Per the germline V gene, CDR1 is LGHNA and CDR2 is YNFKEQ. This CDR3 has 17 amino acids. With V trimmed by 1 base and J by 4 bases, 9 bases remained unmatched. The CDR3 nucleotides are TGTGCCAGCAGCCAAGCCCCCCGGGGACTAGCATCAGATACGCAGTATTTT. This gives the protein CASSQAPRGLASDTQYF.

This chain joins TRBV25-1 and TRBJ2-1, with 8 bases aligning to TRBD2. V shed 2 bases, J shed 5 bases, and the junction held 5 bases outside the gene matches. The CDR3 runs 15 residues. CDR1 MGHDK and CDR2 SYGVNS come from the germline V gene. The CDR3 protein is CASSEERERNNEQFF. The CDR3 DNA follows: TGTGCCAGCAGTGAAGAGCGGGAGCGAAACAATGAGCAGTTCTTC.

The sample holds one count of this clone. The genes are TRBV7-3 and TRBJ1-5, with 8 bases fitting TRBD1. Per the germline V gene, CDR1 is SGHTA and CDR2 is FQGTGA. V lost 2 bases to trimming and J lost 5 bases; unmatched junction nucleotides: 20. This CDR3 is 20 amino acids long. The CDR3 DNA is TGTGCCAGCAGCTTACGGGCTCAGGACAGGGCACCTCAAGGGGATCAGCCCCAGCATTTT. Protein: CASSLRAQDRAPQGDQPQHF.

This rearrangement joins TRBV9 to TRBJ2-1; 11 bases fit TRBD2. Germline V gene sequence: CDR1 SGDLS, CDR2 YYNGEE. The trim removed 3 bases at V and 6 bases at J, leaving 8 bases unmatched. CDR3 length: 16 residues. Written as DNA, the CDR3 is TGTGCCAGCAGCGGTAGCGGGAGGGGGTCCCTCAATGAGCAGTTCTTC. This codes for CASSGSGRGSLNEQFF.

This chain links TRBV3-1 (or the pseudogene TRBV3-2) with TRBJ2-1, with D possibly TRBD2 on 5 matching bases. CDR3 length equals 18 residues. The germline CDR1 and CDR2 sequences are LGHDT and YNNKEL (reference sequence). V lost 5 bases to trimming and J lost 7 bases, with 27 bases between them. The CDR3 DNA follows: TGTGCCAGCAGCGAAGGAAGCATCTCGTTTCGGGATTCGAATGAGCAGTTCTTC. It encodes CASSEGSISFRDSNEQFF.

V usage is TRBV18 and J usage is TRBJ1-1, with D maybe TRBD1 (6 bases). CDR1 is KGHSH, CDR2 LQKENI, per germline. The CDR3 sequence is 14 residues long. V gave up 3 bases and J gave up 9 bases, with 17 bases separating them. Written as DNA, the CDR3 is TGTGCCAGCTCACCCGGCGGGGGCGCTTCCCAAGCTTTCTTT. Its translation: CASSPGGGASQAFF.

This rearrangement joins TRBV9 to TRBJ1-2; 10 bases agree with TRBD1. The germline V gene has CDR1 SGDLS and CDR2 YYNGEE. V trimming: 3 bases; J trimming: 5 bases; junction bases outside the gene matches: 10. The CDR3 spans 16 residues. The CDR3 coding sequence is TGTGCCAGCAGCGCGACCTTGACAGGGGGCGCGTATGGCTACACCTTC. It translates to CASSATLTGGAYGYTF.

The rearrangement links TRBV5-1 to TRBJ2-1, with 7 bases that match TRBD1. Looked up from germline, CDR1 is SGHRS and CDR2 is YFSETQ. The CDR3 runs 16 residues. V dropped 5 bases and J dropped 1; count of bases not matched to a gene: 9. DNA for the CDR3: TGCGCCAGCAGTCCGGGACAGCGTTTATCCTACAATGAGCAGTTCTTC. Translating it yields CASSPGQRLSYNEQFF.

The chain uses TRBV3-1 (or the pseudogene TRBV3-2) and TRBJ1-1; D perhaps matches TRBD1 (6 bases). This CDR3 comprises 13 residues. Germline V lookup: CDR1 LGHDT, CDR2 YNNKEL (reference sequence). V dropped 3 bases and J dropped 4 bases, with 9 bases sitting between them. CDR3 loop: CASSHAGVTEAFF. The CDR3 nucleotides read TGTGCCAGCAGCCACGCAGGGGTCACTGAAGCTTTCTTT.

The V and J genes are TRBV9 and TRBJ2-7; D perhaps matches TRBD1 (6 bases). Germline-derived CDR1 and CDR2 are SGDLS and YYNGEE. The germline V and J ends were trimmed by 4 bases and 5 bases, with 13 bases remaining between them. This CDR3 contains 13 residues. In nucleotides, the CDR3 is TGTGCCAGCAGCCCACCACAGGGACACGAGCAGTACTTC. Translation gives CASSPPQGHEQYF.

The sample holds one count of this clone. V is TRBV10-1 and J is TRBJ1-1; no reliable D call. CDR1 and CDR2 (germline): WNHNN, SYGVQD (reference sequence). Trimming took 4 bases from V and 3 from J, leaving 12 bases between them. The CDR3 spans 14 residues. CDR3 region: CASSVEPFDTEAFF. The CDR3 region has the DNA TGCGCCAGCAGTGTTGAGCCTTTTGACACTGAAGCTTTCTTT.